The rows below give T cell receptor beta chains drawn from one sample of a study of graft-versus-host responses after intestinal transplantation. These TCRs are of unknown antigen specificity. Repertoires were generated with immunoSEQ multiplex PCR, while TCRdb's copy carries only in-frame clones and drops some. The table shows just under 85,000 clones, with approximately 90% occurring only once. The sample was unstimulated CD8+ T cells sorted from spleen or lymph node cells, taken before transplant. These receptors were taken from a human donor who was the organ donor for an intestinal transplant. Both conserved end residues are part of each CDR3. A D gene is named only where the DNA matches it firmly. Clone size appears in some rows only: once, few, many, or a class for an expanded clone.

V gene	D gene	J gene	clone size	CDR3 protein	CDR3 DNA
TRBV20-1	NA	TRBJ2-5	NA	CSAGETQYF	TGCAGTGCGGGGGAGACCCAGTACTTC
TRBV5-1	TRBD2	TRBJ2-3	once	CASSLTRAGGPRDTQYF	TGCGCCAGCAGCTTAACCCGAGCGGGAGGGCCTAGAGATACGCAGTATTTT
TRBV6-1	NA	TRBJ2-7	NA	CASTEGSRPSYEQYF	TGTGCCAGCACCGAAGGGTCTAGGCCCTCCTACGAGCAGTACTTC
TRBV6-4	NA	TRBJ2-2	NA	CASSEASTGELFF	TGTGCCAGCAGTGAGGCCAGCACCGGGGAGCTGTTTTTT
TRBV6-6	TRBD1	TRBJ2-5	NA	CASSPTGGTQETQYF	TGTGCCAGCAGTCCAACAGGGGGAACACAAGAGACCCAGTACTTC
TRBV4-1	TRBD2	TRBJ2-1	NA	CASSQGLAGAEQFF	TGCGCCAGCAGCCAGGGACTAGCGGGAGCTGAGCAGTTCTTC
TRBV4-1	TRBD1	TRBJ2-2	NA	CASGLKQGANTGELFF	TGCGCCAGCGGTTTGAAACAGGGGGCGAACACCGGGGAGCTGTTTTTT
TRBV27	NA	TRBJ1-2	NA	CASSLAQPANYGYTF	TGTGCCAGCAGTTTGGCACAGCCCGCTAACTATGGCTACACCTTC
TRBV6-5	NA	TRBJ2-7	NA	CASSSDGSLDEQYF	TGTGCCAGCAGTTCGGACGGATCTTTGGACGAGCAGTACTTC
TRBV4-1	TRBD1	TRBJ2-3	NA	CASSLGRTGGGTDTQYF	TGCGCCAGCAGCCTCGGAAGGACAGGGGGAGGCACAGATACGCAGTATTTT
TRBV5-1	NA	TRBJ2-7	NA	CASSFGTEAYEQYF	TGCGCCAGCAGCTTTGGGACGGAAGCCTACGAGCAGTACTTC
TRBV6-6	NA	TRBJ2-5	NA	CASSYFGGQETQYF	TGTGCCAGCAGTTACTTTGGAGGGCAAGAGACCCAGTACTTC
TRBV6-6	TRBD1	TRBJ1-1	NA	CASTGTGATFF	TGTGCCAGCACCGGGACAGGGGCAACTTTCTTT
TRBV19	TRBD2	TRBJ2-7	NA	CASSYGLAPQNEQYF	TGTGCCAGTAGTTACGGACTAGCGCCGCAAAACGAGCAGTACTTC
TRBV4-1	NA	TRBJ1-1	NA	CASSQGRIMNTEAFF	TGCGCCAGCAGCCAAGGCCGGATCATGAACACTGAAGCTTTCTTT
TRBV18	NA	TRBJ1-1	NA	CASSPGAAGEAFF	TGTGCCAGCTCACCAGGGGCGGCAGGGGAAGCTTTCTTT
TRBV11-1	TRBD1	TRBJ2-1	NA	CASSLWVSDRENEQFF	TGTGCCAGCAGCTTGTGGGTTTCGGACAGGGAAAATGAGCAGTTCTTC
TRBV5-5	NA	TRBJ2-7	NA	CASSLGSGSYEQYF	TGTGCCAGCAGCTTAGGGAGCGGTTCCTATGAGCAGTACTTC
TRBV10-1	NA	TRBJ2-1	NA	CASSESDERRGLSSYNEQFF	TGCGCCAGCAGTGAGTCTGACGAACGGCGGGGGCTTAGCTCCTACAATGAGCAGTTCTTC
TRBV7-9	TRBD1	TRBJ1-2	NA	CASSAPWSGGYGYTF	TGTGCCAGCAGCGCACCCTGGTCAGGGGGCTATGGCTACACCTTC
TRBV5-4	NA	TRBJ2-7	NA	CASSPEGVSSEQYF	TGTGCCAGCAGCCCCGAGGGGGTCTCCTCCGAGCAGTACTTC
TRBV10-3	TRBD1	TRBJ2-2	NA	CAISGNRGETGELFF	TGTGCCATCAGTGGGAACAGGGGTGAAACCGGGGAGCTGTTTTTT
TRBV4-1	NA	TRBJ2-7	NA	CASSQEWTQASYEQYF	TGCGCCAGCAGCCAAGAATGGACGCAGGCTTCCTACGAGCAGTACTTC
TRBV7-9	NA	TRBJ2-7	NA	CASSTDGRPGEQYF	TGTGCCAGCAGCACAGACGGACGGCCGGGCGAGCAGTACTTC
TRBV9	NA	TRBJ1-6	NA	CANSVEADGMLNSPLHF	TGTGCCAACAGCGTAGAAGCAGATGGGATGTTGAATTCACCCCTCCACTTT
TRBV9	NA	TRBJ2-7	NA	CASSGWGSYEQYF	TGTGCCAGCAGCGGGTGGGGGTCCTACGAGCAGTACTTC
TRBV6-5	NA	TRBJ1-5	NA	CASTIYSNQPQHF	TGTGCCAGCACGATATATAGCAATCAGCCCCAGCATTTT
TRBV11-2	NA	TRBJ1-2	NA	CASSGAPVYGYTF	TGTGCCAGCTCAGGGGCGCCTGTCTATGGCTACACCTTC
TRBV6-5	TRBD1	TRBJ1-1	NA	CASSEETGGLQAFF	TGTGCCAGCAGTGAAGAGACAGGGGGCCTTCAAGCTTTCTTT
TRBV4-1	TRBD2	TRBJ2-1	NA	CASSQQAMAGGIPYNEQFF	TGCGCCAGCAGCCAACAAGCGATGGCGGGAGGCATACCTTACAATGAGCAGTTCTTC
TRBV5-1	NA	TRBJ2-7	NA	CASSLSLGDGYEQYF	TGCGCCAGCAGCTTGTCGCTCGGGGACGGGTACGAGCAGTACTTC
TRBV11-2	NA	TRBJ1-3	NA	CASSFLTGSGTIYF	TGTGCCAGCAGCTTTCTAACAGGTTCCGGCACCATATATTTT
TRBV4-1	NA	TRBJ1-3	once	CASSQGGYSGNTIYF	TGCGCCAGCAGCCAAGGCGGCTACTCTGGAAACACCATATATTTT
TRBV2	TRBD1	TRBJ1-1	once	CASSQGDREVTEAFF	TGTGCCAGCAGCCAAGGGGACAGGGAGGTGACTGAAGCTTTCTTT
TRBV27	NA	TRBJ2-5	NA	CASSPDVLGTQYF	TGTGCCAGCAGTCCCGACGTTCTTGGTACCCAGTACTTC
TRBV5-6	TRBD1	TRBJ2-7	NA	CASKEATGDDYEQYF	TGTGCCAGCAAGGAAGCGACAGGGGACGACTACGAGCAGTACTTC
TRBV5-4	TRBD2	TRBJ2-2	NA	CASSLGLAGEGTGELFF	TGTGCCAGCAGCTTGGGACTAGCGGGGGAGGGTACCGGGGAGCTGTTTTTT
TRBV9	NA	TRBJ2-2	NA	CASSVDGGPGDGELFF	TGTGCCAGCAGCGTAGATGGGGGGCCCGGGGACGGGGAGCTGTTTTTT
TRBV5-6	NA	TRBJ2-7	NA	CASSLGTTFYEQYF	TGTGCCAGCAGCTTGGGGACCACCTTCTACGAGCAGTACTTC
TRBV7-8	TRBD2	TRBJ2-3	NA	CASSPWGLAGEWDSTDTQYF	TGTGCCAGCAGCCCATGGGGACTAGCGGGAGAGTGGGATAGCACAGATACGCAGTATTTT
TRBV5-5	NA	TRBJ2-3	NA	CASYFGFRTDTQYF	TGTGCCAGCTATTTTGGCTTTCGCACAGATACGCAGTATTTT
TRBV7-6	TRBD2	TRBJ2-1	NA	CASSPRRRGGRALSYNEQFF	TGTGCCAGCAGCCCCCGGCGGCGCGGCGGGAGGGCTTTATCCTACAATGAGCAGTTCTTC
TRBV19	NA	TRBJ1-5	once	CASTFGQNQPQHF	TGTGCCAGTACTTTCGGACAGAATCAGCCCCAGCATTTT
TRBV19	NA	TRBJ2-7	NA	CASSIGTPSYEQYF	TGTGCCAGTAGTATAGGGACGCCCTCCTACGAGCAGTACTTC
TRBV6-1	NA	TRBJ1-3	NA	CASSEGGDHSGNTIYF	TGTGCCAGCAGTGAAGGAGGAGACCACTCTGGAAACACCATATATTTT
TRBV5-4	NA	TRBJ1-2	NA	CASSLASGIGRDGYTF	TGTGCCAGCAGCTTGGCCTCTGGGATAGGGCGGGATGGCTACACCTTC
TRBV2	TRBD2	TRBJ2-4	NA	CASSDISGRARPHIQYF	TGTGCCAGCAGTGATATTAGCGGGAGGGCAAGGCCCCACATTCAGTACTTC
TRBV6-6	NA	TRBJ2-2	once	CASIAGELFF	TGTGCCAGCATCGCCGGGGAGCTGTTTTTT
TRBV7-9	TRBD1	TRBJ1-6	NA	CASSFGTADSPLHF	TGTGCCAGCAGCTTCGGGACAGCTGATTCACCCCTCCACTTT
TRBV6-1	NA	TRBJ2-1	NA	CATRPFQENEQFF	TGTGCCACCCGGCCCTTCCAAGAAAATGAGCAGTTCTTC
TRBV27	NA	TRBJ2-3	NA	CASSILGPDTQYF	TGTGCCAGCAGTATACTAGGCCCAGATACGCAGTATTTT
TRBV11-3	NA	TRBJ2-7	NA	CASSFPNYEQYF	TGTGCCAGCAGCTTCCCAAATTACGAGCAGTACTTC
TRBV11-2	TRBD2	TRBJ2-1	NA	CASSRAGVKYNEQFF	TGTGCCAGCAGCCGAGCGGGGGTAAAATACAATGAGCAGTTCTTC
TRBV13	NA	TRBJ2-3	once	CASSLRDTQYF	TGTGCCAGCAGCTTACGAGATACGCAGTATTTT
TRBV5-6	NA	TRBJ1-4	NA	CASSLVTGGDEKLFF	TGTGCCAGCAGCTTGGTGACAGGTGGAGATGAAAAACTGTTTTTT
TRBV12-5	NA	TRBJ2-1	NA	CASGPSEMAYNEQFF	TGTGCTAGTGGCCCGTCGGAAATGGCATACAATGAGCAGTTCTTC
TRBV10-3	TRBD1	TRBJ1-1	few	CAICAGQGFTEAFF	TGTGCCATCTGCGCGGGACAGGGGTTTACTGAAGCTTTCTTT
TRBV9	NA	TRBJ2-6	NA	CASSSLEGSGANVLTF	TGTGCCAGCAGCTCCCTGGAGGGCTCTGGGGCCAACGTCCTGACTTTC
TRBV5-5	NA	TRBJ1-2	NA	CASSLTATDNYGYTF	TGTGCCAGCAGCCTTACCGCTACAGATAACTATGGCTACACCTTC
TRBV11-3	TRBD2	TRBJ2-1	NA	CASSDRAGVLVSYNEQFF	TGTGCCAGCAGCGATCGAGCGGGAGTATTAGTATCCTACAATGAGCAGTTCTTC